The T cell receptor beta chain under discussion was sequenced for a study of blood T cell repertoires in COVID-19. As for the study in general: Samples taken during acute and convalescent COVID-19 were collected in the United States, Italy and Spain. In each case, the material was cDNA or gDNA derived from T cells, B-cell-depleted T cells, or PBMCs.

As handled by the study authors: For nucleated cells, counts were estimated from reference gene primer amplification. TCRdb's copy holds only in-frame clones and misses some; the assay was immunoSEQ multiplex PCR. The V and J calls and clone size come from that table; D and trimming were worked out from the DNA. Of just under 85,000 clones in the sample, 83% were seen once. In germline, CDR1 is LGHDT, CDR2 YNNKEL (reference sequence). Unmatched junction bases numbered 7, after V lost 4 bases and J lost 8 bases. The CDR3 consists of 14 residues. The receptor was isolated from a woman between 55 and 75 years old with acute or convalescent COVID-19. Material for sequencing was peripheral blood. The chain links TRBV3-1 (or the pseudogene TRBV3-2) to TRBJ1-2, with 10 positions matching TRBD1. CDR3 nucleotides: TGTGCCAGCAGCCTGGGGGACAGGGGAAGGGGCTACACCTTC. Translation: CASSLGDRGRGYTF.